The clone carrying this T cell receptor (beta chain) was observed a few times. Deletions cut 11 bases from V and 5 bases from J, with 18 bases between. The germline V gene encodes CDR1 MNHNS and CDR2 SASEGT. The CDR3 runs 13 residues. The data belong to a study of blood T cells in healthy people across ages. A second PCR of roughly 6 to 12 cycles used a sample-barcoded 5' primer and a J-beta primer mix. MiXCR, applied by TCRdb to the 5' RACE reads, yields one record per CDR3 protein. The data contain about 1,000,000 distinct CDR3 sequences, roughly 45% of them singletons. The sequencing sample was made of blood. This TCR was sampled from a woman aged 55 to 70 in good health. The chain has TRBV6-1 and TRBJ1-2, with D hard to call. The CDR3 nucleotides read TGTGCCGGAAATGTTGCGGGGATATATGGCTACACCTTC. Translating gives CAGNVAGIYGYTF.